These 28 T cell receptor beta chains share one sample of origin, sequenced in a study of Ad26.COV2.S vaccination and SARS-CoV-2 variants. Noted treatment: roughly 20 received Ad26.COV2.S at low or high dose, single or two shots; about 5 received placebo; per-sample allocation not given. After the first vaccine or placebo injection, samples were drawn on day 63. The repertoire was sequenced with immunoSEQ multiplex PCR; TCRdb's copy has only in-frame clones and lacks some. The sample holds about 350,000 clones, about 85% seen once. The starting material was peripheral blood, obtained in a trial of Ad26.COV2.S vaccine versus placebo. The receptors derive from a person between 18 and 60 years old who received the Ad26.COV2.S COVID-19 vaccine or a placebo.

The chain is built from TRBV7-2 and TRBJ1-6; a weak D match, TRBD1 (6 bases). This CDR3 is 15 amino acids long. The V gene lost 5 bases and the J gene lost 3 bases, with 11 bases spanning the gap. Germline V gives CDR1 SGHTA, CDR2 FQGNSA. This CDR3 reads CASSSQGFYNSPLHF. The CDR3 DNA reads as TGTGCCAGCAGCAGCCAGGGGTTCTATAATTCACCCCTCCACTTT.

This clone was detected ten times or more. The rearrangement uses TRBV19 and TRBJ1-5; TRBD1 might be the D (5 bases). Trimming removed 10 bases from V and 0 bases from J, with 13 bases in between. This CDR3 region has 14 residues. The germline gives CDR1 LNHDA, CDR2 SQIVND (reference sequence). The DNA of the CDR3 is TGTGCCACCACGGACGGACATAGCAATCAGCCCCAGCATTTT. Translated: CATTDGHSNQPQHF.

The chain employs TRBV21-1 and TRBJ2-7; the table's D call, TRBD1, was not checked against the DNA. TRBV21-1 is shown as a pseudogene. This CDR3 is built from 15 residues. The CDR3 spells CASCWADISSYEQYF. Here the CDR3 DNA reads TGTGCCAGCTGCTGGGCAGACATTAGCTCCTACGAGCAGTACTTC.

The rearrangement links TRBV6-5 to TRBJ2-5; perhaps TRBD2 as D (6 bases). With 5 bases removed from V and 2 bases from J, the gap between germline ends came to 12 bases. This CDR3 is 14 amino acids long. CDR1 and CDR2 from the germline V gene are MNHEY and SVGAGI. DNA for the CDR3: TGTGCCAGCAGTCCACGGGGGAATCAAGAGACCCAGTACTTC. The encoded protein is CASSPRGNQETQYF.

This chain's CDR3 is CASSWDRGSNQPQHF. The CDR3 DNA sequence: TGTGCCAGCAGCTGGGACAGGGGTAGCAATCAGCCCCAGCATTTT. This rearrangement joins TRBV7-2 to TRBJ1-5; 10 bases are shared with TRBD1. Germline CDR1 SGHTA, CDR2 FQGNSA. V dropped 4 bases and J dropped 0; count of bases not matched to a gene: 0. The CDR3 spans 15 residues. The full variable domain, in which reference TRBV7-2 and TRBJ1-5 provide the parts outside the CDR3, is GAGVSQSPSNKVTEKGKDVELRCDPISGHTALYWYRQSLGQGLEFLIYFQGNSAPDKSGLPSDRFSAERTGGSVSTLTIQRTQQEDSAVYLCASSWDRGSNQPQHFGDGTRLSIL.

The chain combines TRBV6-2 or TRBV6-3 with TRBJ1-5; TRBD1 agrees at 10 bases. The V segment lost 2 bases and the J segment 0 bases; nucleotides outside the gene matches: 7. Germline-derived CDR1 and CDR2 are MNHEY and SVGEGT. There are 18 residues in the CDR3. CDR3 sequence reads: CASSYKGTGVTSNQPQHF. The CDR3, as DNA: TGTGCCAGCAGTTACAAGGGGACAGGGGTAACTAGCAATCAGCCCCAGCATTTT.

The genes are TRBV5-1 and TRBJ2-7, with a tentative D call TRBD2 (5 bases). The CDR3 spans 14 residues. Trimming cost V 4 bases and J 3 bases, with 14 bases left between them. CDR1 and CDR2 from the germline V gene are SGHRS and YFSETQ. CDR3 sequence reads: CASSPTPAGYEQYF. In DNA, the CDR3 is TGCGCCAGCAGCCCGACGCCGGCGGGCTACGAGCAGTACTTC.

The CDR3 DNA reads as TGTGCCAGCAGTTCCGCCGGGACGCAGACCTACGAGCAGTACTTC. Amino acids: CASSSAGTQTYEQYF. The chain carries TRBV6-5 and TRBJ2-7; the D gene could be TRBD1 or TRBD2 (5 bases each). The V gene's germline CDR1 is MNHEY and CDR2 SVGAGI. V lost 4 bases and J 2 bases, leaving 15 bases between the germline ends. The CDR3 runs 15 residues.

This clone has just one count. This chain connects TRBV28 to TRBJ2-7; D is perhaps TRBD1 (5 bases). The CDR3 is 14 amino acids. V lost 7 bases and J 2 bases, leaving 15 bases between the germline ends. Germline V lookup: CDR1 MDHEN, CDR2 SYDVKM. CDR3 DNA: TGTGCCAGCACCCCTCGGGTAGGGGCCTACGAGCAGTACTTC. Its translation is CASTPRVGAYEQYF.

This clone was seen a single time. This chain uses TRBV27 with TRBJ2-1; D is perhaps TRBD2 (5 bases). This CDR3 region has 16 residues. Germline CDR1 is MNHEY and CDR2 is SMNVEV (reference sequence). V was shortened by 6 bases and J by 0 bases, with 15 bases between the two germline ends. The CDR3 reads CASSPEPGSSYNEQFF. The DNA for the CDR3 is TGTGCCAGCAGCCCGGAACCGGGGAGCTCCTACAATGAGCAGTTCTTC.

The table lists this clone with a few counts. The CDR3 DNA follows: TGCGCCAGCAGCACAGGGGCTGGAGGTCAGCCCCAGCATTTT. Translated, it gives CASSTGAGGQPQHF. The chain combines TRBV5-1 with TRBJ1-5, with TRBD1 identical over 7 bases. There are 14 residues in the CDR3. Looked up from germline, CDR1 is SGHRS and CDR2 is YFSETQ. V shed 4 bases and J 6 bases; nucleotides not matched to a gene: 7. The entire variable domain, with the rest obtained from reference TRBV5-1 and TRBJ1-5, is as follows: KAGVTQTPRYLIKTRGQQVTLSCSPISGHRSVSWYQQTPGQGLQFLFEYFSETQRNKGNFPGRFSGRQFSNSRSEMNVSTLELGDSALYLCASSTGAGGQPQHFGDGTRLSIL.

This chain joins TRBV7-2 and TRBJ1-5; no firm D call. The CDR3 runs 16 residues. CDR1 SGHTA and CDR2 FQGNSA come from the germline V gene. V was pared by 1 base and J by 3 bases, with 13 bases between. The CDR3 spells CASSLVLARFNQPQHF. The DNA of the CDR3 is TGTGCCAGCAGCTTAGTTTTGGCACGGTTCAATCAGCCCCAGCATTTT.

This chain uses TRBV6-2 or TRBV6-3 with TRBJ1-6; perhaps TRBD1 as D (5 bases). V lost 1 base and J lost 5, with 9 bases in between. The CDR3 spans 15 residues. From germline, CDR1 is MNHEY and CDR2 SVGEGT. In DNA form, the CDR3 reads TGTGCCAGCAGTTACTTGGGGCTTCATAATTCACCCCTCCACTTT. It is translated as CASSYLGLHNSPLHF.

The CDR3 DNA follows: TGTGCCAGCAGCAAGGGTCCTGAGATGGTTACGCAGTATTTT. Its protein is CASSKGPEMVTQYF. This chain connects TRBV5-5 to TRBJ2-3; D is undetermined. The CDR3 extends over 14 amino acids. Trimming removed 4 bases from V and 8 bases from J, with 17 bases in between. Germline V gives CDR1 SGHKS, CDR2 YYEKEE (reference sequence).

CDR3 protein: CASSSWDSNYEQYF. The CDR3 coding sequence is TGTGCCAGCAGTTCGTGGGACAGCAACTACGAGCAGTACTTC. The chain employs TRBV6-5 and TRBJ2-7, with 7 bases aligning to TRBD1. The V gene's germline CDR1 is MNHEY and CDR2 SVGAGI. Losses at the gene ends were 4 bases for V and 3 bases for J; bases not matched to a gene: 6. The CDR3 extends over 14 amino acids.

The chain employs TRBV7-8 and TRBJ2-7; D gene unclear. Germline CDR1 and CDR2: SGHVS and FQNEAQ. The CDR3 length is 15 residues. V lost 1 base, J lost 2 bases, and 12 bases lay in between. CDR3 protein: CASSLGGSLTYEQYF. The CDR3 region has the DNA TGTGCCAGCAGCTTAGGGGGATCCTTAACCTACGAGCAGTACTTC.

The chain has TRBV18 and TRBJ2-7; possibly TRBD2 for D (6 bases). There are 12 residues in the CDR3. V was clipped by 3 bases and J by 5 bases, with 8 bases between them. CDR1 KGHSH and CDR2 LQKENI come from the germline V gene. CDR3 in amino acids: CASSPTRDEQYF. The CDR3 region has the DNA TGTGCCAGCTCACCGACTAGGGACGAGCAGTACTTC.

This clone was detected a few times. This rearrangement joins TRBV4-3 to TRBJ1-2, with 9 bases that match TRBD1. V lost 4 bases and J lost 4; bases outside the gene matches: 7. The germline V gene encodes CDR1 LGHNA and CDR2 YSLEER. The CDR3 loop spans 15 amino acids. The CDR3 spells CASSLETGGVYGYTF. The CDR3 DNA reads as TGCGCCAGCAGCCTTGAAACAGGGGGCGTCTATGGCTACACCTTC.

This clone was seen a few times. The chain is built from TRBV27 and TRBJ2-5; TRBD2 might be the D (6 bases). The CDR3 sequence is 14 residues long. Trimming stripped 4 bases from V and 2 bases from J, with 11 bases between. Germline CDR1 and CDR2: MNHEY and SMNVEV (reference sequence). The DNA for the CDR3 is TGTGCCAGCAGTTGGGCGGGGTTGCAAGAGACCCAGTACTTC. Amino acids: CASSWAGLQETQYF.

This chain links TRBV15 with TRBJ2-1, with unresolved D. The CDR3 is 12 residues long. Deletions cut 3 bases from V and 2 bases from J, with 2 bases between. Germline CDR1 LNHNV, CDR2 YYDKDF (reference sequence). The DNA of the CDR3 is TGTGCCACCAGCAGGGCCTACAATGAGCAGTTCTTC. This codes for CATSRAYNEQFF.

This clone was detected once. The rearrangement uses TRBV7-8 and TRBJ2-3, with 7 positions matching TRBD2. Germline values: CDR1 SGHVS, CDR2 FQNEAQ. J lost 6 bases, V lost 6 bases, and 15 bases had no gene match. This CDR3 is built from 16 residues. CDR3 bases: TGTGCCAGCAGACCAAAACGGGCGGGAGTAACGGATACGCAGTATTTT. The encoded protein is CASRPKRAGVTDTQYF.

This clone was seen a single time. This sequence joins TRBV25-1 and TRBJ2-5, with a possible D match to TRBD1 (6 bases). The CDR3 length is 14 residues. Germline V CDR1 and CDR2: MGHDK, SYGVNS. Trimming cost V 3 bases and J 5 bases, with 13 bases left between them. CDR3 residues: CASSDQDSGETQYF. The CDR3 coding sequence is TGTGCCAGCAGTGATCAGGACAGTGGGGAGACCCAGTACTTC.

J is TRBJ1-4 and V is TRBV18; perhaps TRBD1 as D (6 bases). The CDR3 is 16 residues long. Trimming removed 0 bases at V and 6 bases at J, with 14 bases between. Germline CDR1 is KGHSH and CDR2 is LQKENI. In DNA, the CDR3 is TGTGCCAGCTCACCACCGGGGGCCAGGGGTTATGAAAAACTGTTTTTT. It is translated as CASSPPGARGYEKLFF.

The J gene is TRBJ2-2, the V gene TRBV10-1; D assignment may be TRBD1 or TRBD2 (5 bases each). The ends were cut back, 0 bases at V and 7 bases at J, with 9 bases in the middle. CDR3 length: 14 residues. Looked up from germline, CDR1 is WNHNN and CDR2 is SYGVQD (reference sequence). CDR3 loop: CASSESSGRGELFF. The CDR3 coding sequence is TGCGCCAGCAGTGAGTCCTCGGGGCGCGGGGAGCTGTTTTTT.

V usage is TRBV5-1 and J usage is TRBJ1-2, with D possibly TRBD1 on 6 matching bases. There are 14 residues in the CDR3. V was trimmed by 0 bases and J by 5 bases, leaving 11 bases between them. Germline V gives CDR1 SGHRS, CDR2 YFSETQ. This CDR3 is CASSLEGDWYGYTF. The DNA for the CDR3 is TGCGCCAGCAGCTTGGAGGGGGACTGGTATGGCTACACCTTC.

This sequence joins TRBV19 and TRBJ1-1; unclear D gene. Germline assignment: CDR1 LNHDA and CDR2 SQIVND (reference sequence). The CDR3 length is 13 residues. V was cut by 7 bases and J by 1 base, with 10 bases left in between. The CDR3 protein is CASTGRRNTEAFF. The CDR3 bases are TGTGCCAGTACGGGCAGGAGGAACACTGAAGCTTTCTTT. The full variable domain, with the rest looked up from reference TRBV19 and TRBJ1-1, is DGGITQSPKYLFRKEGQNVTLSCEQNLNHDAMYWYRQDPGQGLRLIYYSQIVNDFQKGDIAEGYSVSREKKESFPLTVTSAQKNPTAFYLCASTGRRNTEAFFGQGTRLTVV.

The chain combines TRBV15 with TRBJ2-3; possible D gene TRBD1, 5 bases. V was cut by 3 bases and J by 0 bases, with 13 bases left in between. From germline, CDR1 is LNHNV and CDR2 YYDKDF (reference sequence). The CDR3 is made up of 16 amino acids. The CDR3 bases are TGTGCCACCAGCAGCCCGAGGACAACCAGCACAGATACGCAGTATTTT. Protein: CATSSPRTTSTDTQYF.

V and J are TRBV30 and TRBJ1-2; perhaps TRBD1 as D (6 bases). Germline CDR1 and CDR2: GTSNPN and SVGIG (reference sequence). V was trimmed by 5 bases and J by 2 bases, leaving 18 bases between them. The CDR3 loop spans 15 amino acids. In nucleotides, the CDR3 is TGTGCCTGGGTTTCTTTAGGGGGAGGAAACTATGGCTACACCTTC. This encodes CAWVSLGGGNYGYTF.